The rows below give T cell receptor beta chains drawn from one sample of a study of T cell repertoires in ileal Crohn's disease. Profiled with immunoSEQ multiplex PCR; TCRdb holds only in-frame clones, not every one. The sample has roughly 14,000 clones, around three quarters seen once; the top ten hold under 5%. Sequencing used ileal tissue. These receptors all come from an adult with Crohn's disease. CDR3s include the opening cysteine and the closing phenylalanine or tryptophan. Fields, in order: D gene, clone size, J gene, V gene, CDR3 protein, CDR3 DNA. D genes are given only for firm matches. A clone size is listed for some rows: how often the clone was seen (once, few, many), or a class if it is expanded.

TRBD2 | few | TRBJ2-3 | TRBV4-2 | CASSQLLAGPDTQYF | TGTGCCAGCAGCCAATTGTTAGCGGGTCCAGATACGCAGTATTTT
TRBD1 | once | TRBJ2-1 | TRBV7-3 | CASSSYAGTGYNEQFF | TGTGCCAGCAGCTCATACGCCGGGACAGGGTACAATGAGCAGTTCTTC
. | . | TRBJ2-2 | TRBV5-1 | CASRPGTTTGELFF | TGCGCCAGCAGGCCCGGGACAACCACCGGGGAGCTGTTTTTT
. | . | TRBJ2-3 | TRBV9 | CASSVEGTRTDTQYF | TGTGCCAGCAGCGTAGAAGGAACTAGGACAGATACGCAGTATTTT
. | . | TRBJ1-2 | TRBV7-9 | CASSLAVINYGYTF | TGTGCCAGCAGCTTAGCTGTCATTAACTATGGCTACACCTTC
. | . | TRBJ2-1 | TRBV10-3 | CAIRGPGVEQFF | TGTGCCATCAGGGGACCGGGGGTTGAGCAGTTCTTC
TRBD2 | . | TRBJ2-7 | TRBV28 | CASRYRLAEYNF | TGTGCCAGCAGATATAGACTAGCGGAATACAACTTC
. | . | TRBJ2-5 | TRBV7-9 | CASSLGRGQETQYF | TGTGCCAGCAGCTTAGGCCGAGGACAAGAGACCCAGTACTTC
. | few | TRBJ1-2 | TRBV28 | CATGGGRAYGYTF | TGTGCCACCGGCGGGGGGCGGGCCTATGGCTACACCTTC
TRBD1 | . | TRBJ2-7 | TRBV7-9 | CASSPDRYSYEQYF | TGTGCCAGCAGCCCGGACAGGTACTCCTACGAGCAGTACTTC
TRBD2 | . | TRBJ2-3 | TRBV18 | CASSPGTNTDTQYF | TGTGCCAGCTCACCAGGGACTAACACAGATACGCAGTATTTT
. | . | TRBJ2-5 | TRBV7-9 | CASSLDAGETQYF | TGTGCCAGCAGCTTAGATGCGGGAGAGACCCAGTACTTC
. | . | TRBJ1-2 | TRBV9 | CASSARGGLYGYTF | TGTGCCAGCAGCGCCCGGGGGGGGCTATATGGCTACACCTTC
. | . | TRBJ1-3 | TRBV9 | CASSANRVSSGNTIYF | TGTGCCAGCAGCGCGAACAGGGTGAGCTCTGGAAACACCATATATTTT
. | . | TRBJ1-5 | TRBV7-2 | CASSLVGVNQPQHF | TGTGCCAGCAGCTTAGTAGGGGTCAATCAGCCCCAGCATTTT
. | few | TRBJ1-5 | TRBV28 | CASIRPGGGGHQPQHF | TGTGCCAGCATCCGGCCCGGTGGGGGGGGTCATCAGCCCCAGCATTTT
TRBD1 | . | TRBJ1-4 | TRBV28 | CASSLIGQGSTNEKLFF | TGTGCCAGCAGTTTAATTGGACAGGGTTCAACTAATGAAAAACTGTTTTTT